Listed here are 18 T cell receptor beta chains from one sample, sequenced in a study of blood T cell repertoires in COVID-19. Sequencing was performed with immunoSEQ multiplex PCR; in TCRdb, only in-frame clones are kept and a portion is missing. The sample shows some 75,000 clones, approximately 90% of them seen only once. Sequencing was done on a sample of peripheral blood. The receptor set was obtained from a man between 65 and 85 years old with active or convalescent COVID-19.

The genes are TRBV5-8 and TRBJ2-5, with 8 bases aligning to TRBD1. V lost 0 bases and J lost 4; bases outside the gene matches: 2. The CDR3 runs 14 residues. The germline gives CDR1 SGHTS, CDR2 YDEGEE. The CDR3 coding sequence is TGTGCCAGCAGCTTGGGACAGGGGCGAGAGACCCAGTACTTC. This gives the protein CASSLGQGRETQYF.

The rearrangement uses TRBV5-4 and TRBJ2-5; D is unresolved. In germline, CDR1 is SGHNT, CDR2 YYREEE (reference sequence). V lost 2 bases, J lost 1 base, and 9 bases lay in between. The CDR3 length is 14 residues. The CDR3 sequence: CASSLVHSQETQYF. The DNA for the CDR3 is TGTGCCAGCAGCTTAGTGCACAGCCAAGAGACCCAGTACTTC.

This clone was found once. The chain is built from TRBV5-4 and TRBJ1-5; TRBD1 matches at 9 bases. Germline CDR1 and CDR2: SGHNT and YYREEE (reference sequence). J lost 3 bases, V lost 0 bases, and 4 bases had no gene match. There are 16 residues in the CDR3. The CDR3 sequence: CASSLGGQGDNQPQHF. The CDR3 nucleotides are TGTGCCAGCAGCTTGGGGGGACAGGGAGACAATCAGCCCCAGCATTTT.

CDR3 amino acids: CASSSPGRSEQFF. CDR3 in DNA: TGTGCCAGTAGTAGCCCTGGGCGAAGTGAGCAGTTCTTC. J is TRBJ2-1 and V is TRBV19; D not resolved. This CDR3 is built from 13 residues. Trimming took off 4 bases at V and 9 bases at J, with 13 bases between the two ends. Germline V gene data show CDR1 as LNHDA and CDR2 as SQIVND (reference sequence). Variable domain in full (rest from reference TRBV19 and TRBJ2-1): DGGITQSPKYLFRKEGQNVTLSCEQNLNHDAMYWYRQDPGQGLRLIYYSQIVNDFQKGDIAEGYSVSREKKESFPLTVTSAQKNPTAFYLCASSSPGRSEQFFGPGTRLTVL.

V gene TRBV28 combines with J gene TRBJ2-1; the match to TRBD2 covers 7 bases. V lost 6 bases, J lost 0 bases, and 8 bases stayed unmatched. Germline V lookup: CDR1 MDHEN, CDR2 SYDVKM. The CDR3 covers 16 residues. CDR3 DNA: TGTGCCAGCAGCCCTTCGGGAGGATCCTCCTACAATGAGCAGTTCTTC. It specifies CASSPSGGSSYNEQFF.

The rearrangement uses TRBV5-5 and TRBJ2-7; 8 bases are a match to TRBD1. The J segment lost 2 bases and the V segment lost 5 bases, leaving 0 bases of the junction unmatched. The CDR3 is made up of 12 amino acids. The germline CDR1 and CDR2 sequences are SGHKS and YYEKEE (reference sequence). This CDR3 is CASRTGAYEQYF. The CDR3 coding sequence is TGTGCCAGCAGGACAGGGGCCTACGAGCAGTACTTC.

The J gene is TRBJ1-4, the V gene TRBV6-5, with 7 positions matching TRBD1. Germline values: CDR1 MNHEY, CDR2 SVGAGI. The CDR3 consists of 15 residues. After removal of 4 bases from V and 5 bases from J, the junction contained 7 bases not matched to a gene. In nucleotides, the CDR3 is TGTGCCAGCAGTTTACAGGGGACCTTAAATGAAAAACTGTTTTTT. The encoded protein is CASSLQGTLNEKLFF.

The rearrangement joins TRBV28 to TRBJ1-5, with TRBD1 identical over 7 bases. This CDR3 has 17 residues. Germline CDR1 is MDHEN and CDR2 is SYDVKM. V lost 5 bases, J lost 1 base, and 11 bases stayed unmatched. In DNA, the CDR3 is TGTGCCAGCAGTCAACTACAGGGGCTCGTAAGCAATCAGCCCCAGCATTTT. Translated: CASSQLQGLVSNQPQHF. Supplemented by reference TRBV28 and TRBJ1-5, the full variable domain reads DVKVTQSSRYLVKRTGEKVFLECVQDMDHENMFWYRQDPGLGLRLIYFSYDVKMKEKGDIPEGYSVSREKKERFSLILESASTNQTSMYLCASSQLQGLVSNQPQHFGDGTRLSIL.

This clone was detected once. The chain employs TRBV18 and TRBJ1-5; TRBD1 aligns across 9 bases. This CDR3 contains 14 residues. V lost 1 base, J lost 5 bases, and 0 bases stayed unmatched. Germline values: CDR1 KGHSH, CDR2 LQKENI. CDR3 amino acids: CASSPRQGDQPQHF. CDR3 bases: TGTGCCAGCTCACCACGACAGGGGGATCAGCCCCAGCATTTT. Full variable domain (remainder filled in from reference TRBV18 and TRBJ1-5): NAGVMQNPRHLVRRRGQEARLRCSPMKGHSHVYWYRQLPEEGLKFMVYLQKENIIDESGMPKERFSAEFPKEGPSILRIQQVVRGDSAAYFCASSPRQGDQPQHFGDGTRLSIL.

The chain combines TRBV15 with TRBJ1-5; D is unclear. The CDR3 is made up of 14 amino acids. Germline CDR1 is LNHNV and CDR2 is YYDKDF (reference sequence). Trimming took 0 bases from V and 5 from J, leaving 8 bases between them. The CDR3 DNA follows: TGTGCCACCAGCAGAGATGGTCAGTATCAGCCCCAGCATTTT. Translation gives CATSRDGQYQPQHF.

This clone was counted a single time. This sequence joins TRBV2 and TRBJ2-2; 12 positions match TRBD2. The length of the CDR3 is 15 residues. V shed 6 bases, J shed 7 bases, and the junction held 6 bases outside the gene matches. In germline, CDR1 is SNHLY, CDR2 FYNNEI. CDR3 residues: CASSLAGGPVGELFF. The DNA of the CDR3 is TGTGCCAGCAGCCTAGCGGGAGGGCCGGTCGGGGAGCTGTTTTTT.

The genes are TRBV30 and TRBJ1-5; 7 bases are a match to TRBD1. Germline V lookup: CDR1 GTSNPN, CDR2 SVGIG (reference sequence). This CDR3 comprises 14 residues. Unmatched junction bases numbered 7, after V lost 5 bases and J lost 3 bases. CDR3 protein: CAWATGVHNQPQHF. CDR3 in DNA: TGTGCCTGGGCCACAGGGGTTCACAATCAGCCCCAGCATTTT. The full variable domain, in which reference TRBV30 and TRBJ1-5 provide the parts outside the CDR3, is SQTIHQWPATLVQPVGSPLSLECTVEGTSNPNLYWYRQAAGRGLQLLFYSVGIGQISSEVPQNLSASRPQDRQFILSSKKLLLSDSGFYLCAWATGVHNQPQHFGDGTRLSIL.

This chain uses TRBV9 with TRBJ2-3, with unresolved D. Germline V lookup: CDR1 SGDLS, CDR2 YYNGEE. The CDR3 has 15 amino acids. The V end lost 0 bases, the J end lost 0 bases, and 8 bases lay between the germline ends. CDR3 bases: TGTGCCAGCAGCGTAGGGGCGTCAAGCACAGATACGCAGTATTTT. The encoded protein is CASSVGASSTDTQYF.

J is TRBJ2-1 and V is TRBV27; 9 bases line up with TRBD1. Germline lookup yields CDR1 MNHEY and CDR2 SMNVEV (reference sequence). CDR3 length: 19 residues. V lost 2 bases to trimming and J lost 0 bases; unmatched junction nucleotides: 11. CDR3 residues: CASSLRKGQGFSSYNEQFF. The CDR3 region has the DNA TGTGCCAGCAGTTTAAGGAAGGGACAGGGATTTAGCTCCTACAATGAGCAGTTCTTC.

The V and J genes are TRBV5-4 and TRBJ2-3, with D possibly TRBD2 on 6 matching bases. CDR1 is SGHNT and CDR2 is YYREEE in the germline V gene (reference sequence). CDR3 length equals 15 residues. Trimming took 2 bases from V and 0 from J, leaving 10 bases between them. Written as DNA, the CDR3 is TGTGCCAGCAGCTTTGGGACTGCTAGCACAGATACGCAGTATTTT. Translated, it gives CASSFGTASTDTQYF.

This clone was observed a handful of times. This chain connects TRBV2 to TRBJ1-1; tentative D call: TRBD1 (6 bases). The CDR3 consists of 14 residues. From germline, CDR1 is SNHLY and CDR2 FYNNEI. The ends were cut back, 6 bases at V and 5 bases at J, with 16 bases in the middle. The CDR3: CASSDPPGQTEAFF. The CDR3 DNA follows: TGTGCCAGCAGCGACCCGCCGGGACAAACTGAAGCTTTCTTT.

V is TRBV9 and J is TRBJ2-2; D is uncertain. V was clipped by 3 bases and J by 3 bases, with 3 bases between them. This CDR3 has 12 amino acids. The germline V gene has CDR1 SGDLS and CDR2 YYNGEE. CDR3 DNA: TGTGCCAGCAGCGCCGACACCGGGGAGCTGTTTTTT. Amino acid sequence: CASSADTGELFF.

V and J are TRBV5-4 and TRBJ2-7; tentative D call: TRBD1 (9 bases). The CDR3 consists of 15 residues. Germline values: CDR1 SGHNT, CDR2 YYREEE (reference sequence). Trimming removed 4 bases from V and 1 base from J, with 15 bases in between. Here the CDR3 reads CASSRGGQGSYEQYF. Written as DNA, the CDR3 is TGTGCCAGCAGCCGGGGGGGACAGGGATCCTACGAGCAGTACTTC.